This T cell receptor (beta chain) was documented in a study of T-cell memory formation after mild COVID-19. The study's findings and limits: Clones contracting across day 15 to 85 had a balanced CD4/CD8 profile; later expanding clones leaned CD4+.

This clonotype was seen more than once but under ten times. Its antigen is as yet unknown. The CDR3 is made up of 14 amino acids. V lost 2 bases to trimming and J lost 4 bases, with 11 bases between them. CDR1 and CDR2 from the germline V gene are SGDLS and YYNGEE. Each CDR3 protein is one row after TCRdb ran MiXCR on the 5' RACE reads. The sample consists of 350,000 or so distinct CDR3 sequences, 20% to 25% of them appearing once. What was sequenced was PBMCs or a T cell subset sorted from them (not recorded which). This sequence joins TRBV9 and TRBJ2-3; D ambiguous. The receptor was isolated from a young man who had mild COVID-19 (a few samples of this study predate the infection). Cell type and time point are not known. This CDR3 reads CASSVVPTPDTQYF. The CDR3 region has the DNA TGTGCCAGCAGCGTGGTCCCGACCCCAGATACGCAGTATTTT.